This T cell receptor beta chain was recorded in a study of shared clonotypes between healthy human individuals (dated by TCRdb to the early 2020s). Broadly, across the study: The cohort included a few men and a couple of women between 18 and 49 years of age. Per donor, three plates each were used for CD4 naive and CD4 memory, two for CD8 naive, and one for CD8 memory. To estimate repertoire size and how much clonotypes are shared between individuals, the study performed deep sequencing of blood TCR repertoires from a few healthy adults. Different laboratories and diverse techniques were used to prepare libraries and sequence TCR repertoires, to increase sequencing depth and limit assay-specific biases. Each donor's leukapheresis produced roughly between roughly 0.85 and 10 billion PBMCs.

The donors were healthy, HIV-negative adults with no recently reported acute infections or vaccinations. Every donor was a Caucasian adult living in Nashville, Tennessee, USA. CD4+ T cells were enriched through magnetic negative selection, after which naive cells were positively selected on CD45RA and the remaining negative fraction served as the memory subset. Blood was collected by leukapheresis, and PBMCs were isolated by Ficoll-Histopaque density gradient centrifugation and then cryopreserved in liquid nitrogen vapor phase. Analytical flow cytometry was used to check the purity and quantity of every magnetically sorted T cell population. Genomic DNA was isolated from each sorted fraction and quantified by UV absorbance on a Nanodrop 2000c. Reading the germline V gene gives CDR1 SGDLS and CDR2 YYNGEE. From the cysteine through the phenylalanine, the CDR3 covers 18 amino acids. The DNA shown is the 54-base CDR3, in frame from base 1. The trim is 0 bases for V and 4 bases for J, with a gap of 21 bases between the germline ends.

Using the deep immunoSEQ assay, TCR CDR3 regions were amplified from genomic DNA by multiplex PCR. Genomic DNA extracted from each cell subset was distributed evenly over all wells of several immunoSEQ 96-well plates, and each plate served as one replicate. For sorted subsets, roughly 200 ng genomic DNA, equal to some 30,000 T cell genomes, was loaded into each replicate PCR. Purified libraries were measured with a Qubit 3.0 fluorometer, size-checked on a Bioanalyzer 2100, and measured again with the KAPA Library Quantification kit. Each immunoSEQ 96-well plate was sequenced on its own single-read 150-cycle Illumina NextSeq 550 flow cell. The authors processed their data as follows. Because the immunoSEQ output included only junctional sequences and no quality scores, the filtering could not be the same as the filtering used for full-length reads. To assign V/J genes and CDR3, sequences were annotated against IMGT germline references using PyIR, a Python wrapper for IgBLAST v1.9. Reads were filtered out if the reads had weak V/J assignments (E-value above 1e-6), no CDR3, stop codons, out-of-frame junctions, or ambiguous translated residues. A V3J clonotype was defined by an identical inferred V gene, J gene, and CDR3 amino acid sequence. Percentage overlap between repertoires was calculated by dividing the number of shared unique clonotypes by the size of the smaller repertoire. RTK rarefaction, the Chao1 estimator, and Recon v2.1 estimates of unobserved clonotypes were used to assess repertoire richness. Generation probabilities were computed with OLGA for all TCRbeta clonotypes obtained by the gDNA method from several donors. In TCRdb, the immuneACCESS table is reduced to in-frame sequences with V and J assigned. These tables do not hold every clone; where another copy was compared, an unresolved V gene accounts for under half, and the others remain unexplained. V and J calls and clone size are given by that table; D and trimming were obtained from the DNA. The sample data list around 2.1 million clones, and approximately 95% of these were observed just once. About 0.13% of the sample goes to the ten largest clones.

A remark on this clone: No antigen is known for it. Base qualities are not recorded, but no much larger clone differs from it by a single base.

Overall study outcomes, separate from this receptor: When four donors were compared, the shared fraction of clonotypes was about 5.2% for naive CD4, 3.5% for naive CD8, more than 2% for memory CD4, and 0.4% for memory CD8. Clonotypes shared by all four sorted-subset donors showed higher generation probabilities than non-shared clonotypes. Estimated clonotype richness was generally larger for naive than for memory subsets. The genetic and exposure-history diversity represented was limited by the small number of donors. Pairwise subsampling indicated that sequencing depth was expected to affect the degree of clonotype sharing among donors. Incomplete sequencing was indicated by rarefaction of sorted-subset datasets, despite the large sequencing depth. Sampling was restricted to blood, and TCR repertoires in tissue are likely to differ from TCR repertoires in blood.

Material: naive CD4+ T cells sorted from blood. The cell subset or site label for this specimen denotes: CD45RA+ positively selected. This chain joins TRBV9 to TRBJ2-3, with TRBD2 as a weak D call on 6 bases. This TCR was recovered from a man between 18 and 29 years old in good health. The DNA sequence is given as TGTGCCAGCAGCGTAGAGGGGTCGGGCGGGGTGAAGGCAGATACGCAGTATTTT. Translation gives CASSVEGSGGVKADTQYF.